This T cell receptor (beta chain) was sequenced for a study of blood T cell repertoires in COVID-19. Study background: Material from acute and convalescent COVID-19 was sourced from the United States, Italy and Spain. The analysed material was cDNA or gDNA that came from T cells, B-cell-depleted T cells, or PBMCs.

As processed by the authors: Amplification from reference gene primers served as the basis for estimated nucleated cell counts. TCRdb's table, derived via immunoSEQ multiplex PCR, lists solely in-frame clones and lacks some. V, J and clone size derive from that table, while D and trimming were established from the DNA sequence. The sample has around 67,000 clones, 70% to 90% seen once; the top ten hold 1.5% to 2.5%. Trimming left V 1 base short and J 4 bases short, with 13 bases between. The germline V gene encodes CDR1 LNHDA and CDR2 SQIVND (reference sequence). The CDR3 consists of 15 residues. This clonotype was sampled from a woman aged 80 or over with active or convalescent COVID-19. The chain combines TRBV19 with TRBJ1-2; TRBD1 might be the D (5 bases). Sequencing input: peripheral blood. This CDR3 reads CASSIGSGWTYGYTF. CDR3 in DNA: TGTGCCAGTAGTATAGGTTCAGGGTGGACCTATGGCTACACCTTC.